The sample holds a few counts of the clone carrying this T cell receptor beta chain. The antigen is not known. The identical CDR3 is also encoded by other nucleotide sequences in the sample. This entry belongs to a study of shared clonotypes between healthy human individuals. Study background: The study drew on a couple of women and three men aged 18 to 49 as donors.

Assay used: immunoSEQ multiplex PCR; TCRdb lists only in-frame clones, some missing. The sample comprises about 1.1 million clones, around 78% of which are singletons, and 0.52% rests with the top ten. Germline loops: CDR1 MDHEN, CDR2 SYDVKM. The germline V and J ends were trimmed by 2 bases and 1 base, with 11 bases remaining between them. The CDR3 length is 15 residues. General study findings and limits: Shared clonotypes across all four donors exceeded non-shared ones in generation probability.

V usage is TRBV28 and J usage is TRBJ1-1; D call uncertain. What was sequenced was memory CD4+ T cells from PBMCs. This sample's subset: CD45RA-negative fraction. The receptor was derived from a man between 18 and 29 years old in good health. Some clones in this sample may be carry-over from other donors' samples. CDR3 sequence (DNA): TGTGCCAGCAGTTTAGGAGGAGCGGGGAACACTGAAGCTTTCTTT. It codes for CASSLGGAGNTEAFF.